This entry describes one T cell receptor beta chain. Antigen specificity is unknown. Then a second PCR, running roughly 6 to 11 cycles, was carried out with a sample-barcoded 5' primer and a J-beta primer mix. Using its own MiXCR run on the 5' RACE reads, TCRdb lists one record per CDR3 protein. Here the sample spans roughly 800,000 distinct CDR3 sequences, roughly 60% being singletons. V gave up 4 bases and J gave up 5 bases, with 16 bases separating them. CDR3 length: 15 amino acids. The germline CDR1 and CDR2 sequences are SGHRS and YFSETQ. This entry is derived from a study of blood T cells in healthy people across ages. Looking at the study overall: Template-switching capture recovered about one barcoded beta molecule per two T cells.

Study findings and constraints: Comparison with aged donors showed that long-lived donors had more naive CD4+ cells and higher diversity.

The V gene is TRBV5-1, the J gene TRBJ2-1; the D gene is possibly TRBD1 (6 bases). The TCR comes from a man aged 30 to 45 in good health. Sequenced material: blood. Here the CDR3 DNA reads TGCGCCAGCAGCCAACAGGGTTCGTCTCACAATGAGCAGTTCTTC. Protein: CASSQQGSSHNEQFF.